A selection of T cell receptor beta chains follows, all from one sample in a study of CD8 T cells in ankylosing spondylitis. One entry per CDR3 protein results from TCRdb running MiXCR on the 5' RACE reads. The table shows 300,000 to 350,000 distinct CDR3 sequences, with about 14% occurring only once. Input material: blood, either unsorted or a sorted T cell fraction (not recorded which). The receptors were gathered from a male donor with ankylosing spondylitis or in good health (not recorded which). The CDR3 runs from the conserved cysteine through the conserved F or W. D genes are given only for firm matches. Clone size appears in some rows only: once, few, many, or a class for an expanded clone.

CDR3nt,CDR3aa,v_gene,j_gene,d_gene,abundance
TGCAGTGCTAGAGAGGGCGGGGAGCTGTTTTTT,CSAREGGELFF,TRBV20-1,TRBJ2-2,-,many
TGTGCTAGCAGTCTAATCCCCTTAATGGGCTACAATGAGCAGTTCTTC,CASSLIPLMGYNEQFF,TRBV7-9,TRBJ2-1,-,-
TGCAGCGTTGAAGAACCGGGGGACTATGGCTACACCTTC,CSVEEPGDYGYTF,TRBV29-1,TRBJ1-2,-,few
TGCGCCAGCCAACGGGAGGGCGATACGCAGTATTTT,CASQREGDTQYF,TRBV5-1,TRBJ2-3,TRBD2,-
TGTGCCAGCATTCCGACGGGGGATCCCTCCTACAATGAGCAGTTCTTC,CASIPTGDPSYNEQFF,TRBV12-3/TRBV12-4,TRBJ2-1,-,few
TGCGCCAGCAGCCAGCGAATGGGGCGGGAGACCCAGTACTTC,CASSQRMGRETQYF,TRBV5-1,TRBJ2-5,-,-
TGCAGCGTTGAAACGGGCGGGGGGCTTCAAGATACGCAGTATTTT,CSVETGGGLQDTQYF,TRBV29-1,TRBJ2-3,TRBD2,-
TGCAGTGCTAAAGTGGGAACTAATGAAAAACTGTTTTTT,CSAKVGTNEKLFF,TRBV20-1,TRBJ1-4,-,many
TGCAGTGCTAGAGATAGTCAGAAGGTGAACAATGAGCAGTTCTTC,CSARDSQKVNNEQFF,TRBV20-1,TRBJ2-1,-,few
TGTGCCAGCAGTCGCGGGACTAGCGTAAACAATGAGCAGTTCTTC,CASSRGTSVNNEQFF,TRBV6-1,TRBJ2-1,TRBD2,-
TGTGCCAGCAGCTTTGTACCGGAAGACGAGCAGTACTTC,CASSFVPEDEQYF,TRBV5-6,TRBJ2-7,-,few
TGTGCCAGCACCTCGAACACTGAAGCTTTCTTT,CASTSNTEAFF,TRBV28,TRBJ1-1,-,many
TGCAGCGTTGGGTCAGGCAATCAGCCCCAGCATTTT,CSVGSGNQPQHF,TRBV29-1,TRBJ1-5,-,few
TGTGCCAGCAGCTTAACGGGGGGGCTTTCCACAGATACGCAGTATTTT,CASSLTGGLSTDTQYF,TRBV11-2,TRBJ2-3,TRBD2,-
TGTGCCAGCAGCCTCGGGACCTTAGGGGGAGATACGCAGTATTTT,CASSLGTLGGDTQYF,TRBV3-1,TRBJ2-3,-,-
TGCGCCAGCAGCCAAGATTGGTTCCAGGGTAAAAACTATGGCTACACCTTC,CASSQDWFQGKNYGYTF,TRBV4-1,TRBJ1-2,-,many
TGCGCCAGCAGCCAGACAAAGTCCTACGAGCAGTACTTC,CASSQTKSYEQYF,TRBV4-1,TRBJ2-7,-,-
TGTGCCAGCACCCCTAGCGGGTCCGGGGAGCTGTTTTTT,CASTPSGSGELFF,TRBV12-3/TRBV12-4,TRBJ2-2,TRBD2,few
TGCGCCAGCAGCTTGGGACAGCACAGCACAGATACGCAGTATTTT,CASSLGQHSTDTQYF,TRBV10-1,TRBJ2-3,TRBD1,many
TGTGCCAGCAGTTACCCTGGACAGCGGGGGGAGACCCAGTACTTC,CASSYPGQRGETQYF,TRBV6-2/TRBV6-3,TRBJ2-5,TRBD2,-
TGTGCCAGCAGTTCTCAGAGAGGGACTAGCGGATCCTACGAGCAGTACTTC,CASSSQRGTSGSYEQYF,TRBV27,TRBJ2-7,TRBD2,-
TGTGCCAGCAGTCCCCGGTCGGGGGGGGAGACCCAGTACTTC,CASSPRSGGETQYF,TRBV6-1,TRBJ2-5,TRBD2,-
TGTGCCAGCAGTGGCCCGGGGACTGTCTCTGGAAACACCATATATTTT,CASSGPGTVSGNTIYF,TRBV12-3/TRBV12-4,TRBJ1-3,-,many
TGCAGTGCTAGCCCCAGGCCAGGACCCAATCAGCCCCAGCATTTT,CSASPRPGPNQPQHF,TRBV20-1,TRBJ1-5,-,-
TGTGCCAGCAGCTTAACCAGGGACCAGCCCCAGCATTTT,CASSLTRDQPQHF,TRBV7-2,TRBJ1-5,-,few
TGCGCCAGCACCCAACGCCCAGGTTCTAGCACAGATACGCAGTATTTT,CASTQRPGSSTDTQYF,TRBV5-1,TRBJ2-3,-,few
TGCAGTGCTAGAGGGTGGTCGAACACTGAAGCTTTCTTT,CSARGWSNTEAFF,TRBV20-1,TRBJ1-1,-,-
TGTGCCAGCAGCCTGTGGACTAGCGTCTACACAGATACGCAGTATTTT,CASSLWTSVYTDTQYF,TRBV7-2,TRBJ2-3,TRBD2,-
TGCAGTGCTAGAGATTGGGGATCTGGGGCCAACGTCCTGACTTTC,CSARDWGSGANVLTF,TRBV20-1,TRBJ2-6,-,few
TGTGCCAGCAGCTCGGACGCCTATAATTCACCCCTCCACTTT,CASSSDAYNSPLHF,TRBV11-1,TRBJ1-6,-,-
TGTGCCAGCAGCTTAGGGACTAGCGGGATGGGCCAGTACTTC,CASSLGTSGMGQYF,TRBV7-2,TRBJ2-5,TRBD2,-
TGTGCCAGCAGCTCCCGGGGACAGGGGTCCTACGAGCAGTACTTC,CASSSRGQGSYEQYF,TRBV5-8,TRBJ2-7,TRBD1,-
TGTGCCAGCAGCTTCATCGGGACACGGGAGGGTGAGCAGTTCTTC,CASSFIGTREGEQFF,TRBV5-5,TRBJ2-1,TRBD2,-
TGTGCCAGCAGTCCCATTCGGGAGCAGTACTTC,CASSPIREQYF,TRBV11-2,TRBJ2-7,-,-
TGCAGTGCTAGAGATCGAGGGCTACCTGGAAACACCATATATTTT,CSARDRGLPGNTIYF,TRBV20-1,TRBJ1-3,-,once
TGCGCCAGCAGAACGGCCTCCGGGGGGGTTAAGGATGAGCAGTTCTTC,CASRTASGGVKDEQFF,TRBV5-1,TRBJ2-1,TRBD2,many
TGTGCCAGCAGCTTAATGGGGATTGCCCTCTATGGCTACACCTTC,CASSLMGIALYGYTF,TRBV7-9,TRBJ1-2,-,-
TGTGCCGTTGGGAGACGGGGGGTGGACTATGGCTACACCTTC,CAVGRRGVDYGYTF,TRBV5-6,TRBJ1-2,-,few
TGCAGTGCTAGCAAGCCCGGGAGCAATCAGCCCCAGCATTTT,CSASKPGSNQPQHF,TRBV20-1,TRBJ1-5,-,-
TGTGCCAGTACTCCCTCGGACAGGCTTTTTACTGAAGCTTTCTTT,CASTPSDRLFTEAFF,TRBV19,TRBJ1-1,TRBD1,few
TGCGCCAGCAGCTTGGGGGCGGCCTATAATTCACCCCTCCACTTT,CASSLGAAYNSPLHF,TRBV5-1,TRBJ1-6,-,few
TGCGCCAGCAGCTTGGCGGGTGCTAATAGCAATCAGCCCCAGCATTTT,CASSLAGANSNQPQHF,TRBV5-1,TRBJ1-5,-,few
TGTGCCATCAGGGAGACGGTGAACACTGAAGCTTTCTTT,CAIRETVNTEAFF,TRBV10-3,TRBJ1-1,-,few
TGTGCCAGCAGCCTAGACTTCGGGAGCACAGATACGCAGTATTTT,CASSLDFGSTDTQYF,TRBV7-9,TRBJ2-3,-,many
TGTGCCAGCAGCTTGGATGGGGGGAGGCAAGAGACCCAGTACTTC,CASSLDGGRQETQYF,TRBV5-6,TRBJ2-5,-,few
TGTGCCAGCAGCCCAGACCGATCTGGGGCCAACGTCCTGACTTTC,CASSPDRSGANVLTF,TRBV3-1,TRBJ2-6,-,-
TGTGCCAGTAGTATCGGATCCGGGTACCAAGAGACCCAGTACTTC,CASSIGSGYQETQYF,TRBV19,TRBJ2-5,-,few
TGTGCCAGCAACCCAAGCACAGATACGCAGTATTTT,CASNPSTDTQYF,TRBV11-2,TRBJ2-3,-,-
TGCAGTGCTAGAGATCAGGGGAGAACCTACGAGCAGTACTTC,CSARDQGRTYEQYF,TRBV20-1,TRBJ2-7,-,few